This paragraph covers one TCR beta chain sequence. The antigen is unknown. These data belong to a study of spatial heterogeneity in lung cancer. Study details: Unique TCR and UMI combinations averaged more than ten appearances each in raw reads. Study outcomes and limitations: TCRs found ubiquitously expanded in tumor appeared in blood more at resection than at follow-up.

V was cut by 6 bases and J by 5 bases, with 8 bases left in between. Germline V gene data show CDR1 as MNHEY and CDR2 as SVGAGI. The CDR3 covers 13 residues. Unique molecular identifiers tagged every individual TCR cDNA molecule. TCRdb re-derived calls from the 5' RACE reads in MiXCR, one entry per CDR3 protein. The sample contains tens of thousands of distinct CDR3 sequences, roughly 7.9% of which appear only once. Time point denoted: sample taken at primary tumor resection. Without sorting, whole RNA was sequenced from tumor, nontumor lung or frozen PBMC. Samples came from around 70 TRACERx patients with untreated early-stage lung cancer.

This TCR derives from a female donor with early-stage non-small cell lung cancer. The source material was PBMCs, sampled at surgery. The J gene is TRBJ1-6, the V gene TRBV6-5; unclear D gene. The DNA for the CDR3 is TGTGCCAGCAGAAGGGTCAATAATTCACCCCTCCACTTT. Amino acids: CASRRVNNSPLHF.